These 24 T cell receptor beta chains share one sample of origin, sequenced in a study of regulatory T cells in long-lasting Graves disease. Described time point: newly diagnosed GD, antithyroid drugs for less than 3 months. Isolated PBMC RNA provided the starting material for the TCR library. Libraries of TCR beta came from iRepertoire HTBI primers plus Arm-PCR of CDR3 regions. TCRdb reprocessed the multiplex PCR reads via MiXCR and lists one record per CDR3 protein. The sample yields approximately 350,000 distinct CDR3 sequences, under 20% seen once. These data also formed part of another study, on T cells in Graves' hyperthyroidism and ophthalmopathy.

Source: peripheral blood mononuclear cells (PBMCs), taken at new diagnosis, from a patient treated with antithyroid drugs. The receptors were gathered from a woman aged 18-29 years with Graves disease.

This clonotype has a count of ten or more. The V and J genes are TRBV28 and TRBJ1-2, with a possible D match to TRBD1 (6 bases). Looked up from germline, CDR1 is MDHEN and CDR2 is SYDVKM. V was shortened by 6 bases and J by 7 bases, with 18 bases between the two germline ends. This CDR3 has 14 amino acids. CDR3 sequence: CASSPIRGLGGYTF. The DNA of the CDR3 is TGTGCCAGCAGCCCGATAAGGGGGTTGGGTGGCTACACCTTC.

This clonotype was picked up a small number of times. This rearrangement joins TRBV6-5 to TRBJ2-3; weak D call: TRBD2 (5 bases). Trimming cost V 2 bases and J 1 base, with 22 bases left between them. Germline-derived CDR1 and CDR2 are MNHEY and SVGAGI. The CDR3 is 19 amino acids. The CDR3 coding sequence is TGTGCCAGCAGTTACGATGGAGGTTTCGTGGGAGTGCGCACAGATACGCAGTATTTT. Encoded protein: CASSYDGGFVGVRTDTQYF.

This clonotype was observed a few times. The chain uses TRBV2 and TRBJ1-2; 8 nucleotides line up with TRBD1. This CDR3 contains 14 residues. The ends lost 7 bases at V and 7 bases at J; junction bases unmatched: 11. CDR1 and CDR2 (germline): SNHLY, FYNNEI. Written as DNA, the CDR3 is TGTGCCAGCACTCCCCTGGGACAGGTCGGTGGCTACACCTTC. It encodes CASTPLGQVGGYTF.

At least ten counts were recorded for this clonotype. This sequence joins TRBV29-1 and TRBJ2-7; TRBD2 agrees at 7 bases. This CDR3 is 13 amino acids long. Germline values: CDR1 SQVTM, CDR2 ANQGSEA. V lost 6 bases to trimming and J lost 3 bases; unmatched junction nucleotides: 8. CDR3 nucleotide sequence: TGCAGCGTATACGGACTAGAGATCTACGAGCAGTACTTC. It translates to CSVYGLEIYEQYF.

This chain connects TRBV29-1 to TRBJ2-7, with 7 bases fitting TRBD1. After removal of 5 bases from V and 4 bases from J, the junction contained 5 bases not matched to a gene. Germline CDR1 SQVTM, CDR2 ANQGSEA. The CDR3 runs to 12 residues. CDR3 residues: CSVRGQPYEQYF. CDR3 DNA sequence: TGCAGCGTTAGGGGACAGCCTTACGAGCAGTACTTC.

This clonotype was picked up many times. The rearrangement links TRBV10-3 to TRBJ1-5; 11 bases align to TRBD1. Trimming cost V 6 bases and J 5 bases; bases outside gene matches: 3. Germline CDR1 reads ENHRY; CDR2 reads SYGVKD. The CDR3 consists of 14 residues. In DNA form, the CDR3 reads TGTGCCATCAGGGGGACAGGGGGGGATCAGCCCCAGCATTTT. This sequence encodes CAIRGTGGDQPQHF.

This clonotype has a count of ten or more. The genes are TRBV2 and TRBJ1-4; D gene ambiguous. V lost 5 bases and J lost 17, with 18 bases in between. Germline V gives CDR1 SNHLY, CDR2 FYNNEI. The CDR3 sequence is 12 residues long. The DNA for the CDR3 is TGTGCCAGCAGTCCTTCTTCTGGACTAATCTTTTTT. Its protein product is CASSPSSGLIFF.

On this clonotype: A much larger clone sits a single nucleotide away, making a read error possible. The chain uses TRBV6-1 and TRBJ1-4, with D unresolved. The CDR3 totals 14 residues. Germline CDR1 is MNHNS and CDR2 is SASEGT. The CDR3 region is CASSDNGSHEKLSF. The CDR3 DNA reads TGTGCCAGCAGCGACAACGGGTCCCATGAAAAACTGTCTTTT.

This clonotype showed up just a few times. The chain uses TRBV20-1 and TRBJ2-7; maybe TRBD2 (5 bases). Germline-derived CDR1 and CDR2 are DFQATT and SNEGSKA (reference sequence). This CDR3 has 12 residues. Trimming cost V 3 bases and J 6 bases, with 12 bases left between them. In DNA, the CDR3 is TGCAGTGCTAGGGAGACGGGGTTCGAGCAGTACTTC. Translating gives CSARETGFEQYF.

This clonotype appeared many times. This sequence joins TRBV9 and TRBJ2-3, with TRBD2 matching 7 bases. Germline V gene sequence: CDR1 SGDLS, CDR2 YYNGEE. The ends lost 0 bases at V and 0 bases at J; junction bases unmatched: 7. This CDR3 region has 17 residues. In nucleotides, the CDR3 is TGTGCCAGCAGCGTAGAAGGGACTATTACTAGCACAGATACGCAGTATTTT. This encodes CASSVEGTITSTDTQYF.

This clonotype was seen ten or more times. The J gene is TRBJ1-1, the V gene TRBV7-9; D ambiguous. The ends were cut back, 1 base at V and 1 base at J, with 7 bases in the middle. Germline V CDR1 and CDR2: SEHNR, FQNEAQ (reference sequence). The CDR3 runs 14 residues. CDR3 residues: CASSLVAGNTEAFF. The CDR3 bases are TGTGCCAGCAGCTTAGTTGCGGGGAACACTGAAGCTTTCTTT.

At least ten counts were recorded for this clonotype. The chain carries TRBV20-1 and TRBJ1-5; D gene ambiguous. This CDR3 has 15 residues. V was clipped by 6 bases and J by 2 bases, with 17 bases between them. The V gene's germline CDR1 is DFQATT and CDR2 SNEGSKA (reference sequence). The CDR3 protein is CSAPPPKGGNQPQHF. CDR3 DNA: TGCAGTGCGCCTCCGCCTAAAGGTGGCAATCAGCCCCAGCATTTT.

This clonotype was counted at least ten times. This chain links TRBV2 with TRBJ1-2; D unresolved. V was cut by 4 bases and J by 6 bases, with 9 bases left in between. The CDR3 runs to 12 residues. CDR1 is SNHLY, CDR2 FYNNEI, per germline. DNA of the CDR3: TGTGCCAGCAGTGCACGGAGGGATGGCTACACCTTC. Its translation: CASSARRDGYTF.

This clonotype was counted between two and nine times. V is TRBV10-3 and J is TRBJ2-7; D perhaps matches TRBD1 (8 bases). The CDR3 totals 13 residues. CDR1 and CDR2 from the germline V gene are ENHRY and SYGVKD. V was clipped by 7 bases and J by 3 bases, with 13 bases between them. The CDR3 region is CAIKTGEGYEQYF. The CDR3 bases are TGTGCCATCAAGACAGGGGAGGGCTACGAGCAGTACTTC.

This clonotype was seen at least ten times. The chain recombines TRBV6-1 with TRBJ2-3; the match to TRBD1 covers 7 bases. V was pared by 2 bases and J by 4 bases, with 3 bases of the junction left unmatched. Germline-derived CDR1 and CDR2 are MNHNS and SASEGT. The CDR3 consists of 14 residues. The CDR3 sequence: CASSEIQGPDTQYF. DNA for the CDR3: TGTGCCAGCAGTGAAATACAGGGGCCAGATACGCAGTATTTT.

This clonotype appeared many times. J is TRBJ1-1 and V is TRBV28; no firm D call. The CDR3 spans 14 residues. V was pared by 5 bases and J by 11 bases, with 21 bases between. Germline CDR1 reads MDHEN; CDR2 reads SYDVKM. CDR3 loop: CASSPGSSRSEAFF. In DNA, the CDR3 is TGTGCCAGCAGTCCCGGGAGCTCGCGATCCGAGGCTTTCTTT. Filled out from reference TRBV28 and TRBJ1-1, the complete variable domain reads DVKVTQSSRYLVKRTGEKVFLECVQDMDHENMFWYRQDPGLGLRLIYFSYDVKMKEKGDIPEGYSVSREKKERFSLILESASTNQTSMYLCASSPGSSRSEAFFGQGTRLTVV.

The sample holds a few counts of this clonotype. The rearrangement uses TRBV20-1 and TRBJ2-1, with 7 bases identical to TRBD2. Germline trimming cut 5 bases from V and 5 bases from J; bases unmatched to any gene: 15. CDR3 length: 16 amino acids. Germline V gene lookup returns CDR1 DFQATT and CDR2 SNEGSKA (reference sequence). For the CDR3, the DNA is TGCAGTGCTCCGACCCTAGCAGCGGGACTACACAATGAGCAGTTCTTC. Translated, it gives CSAPTLAAGLHNEQFF.

This clonotype was found once. This may come from a read error, since a much larger clone is one base off. The V call is TRBV7-3, the J call TRBJ2-3, with D possibly matching TRBD2 (6 bases). The CDR3 runs to 16 residues. CDR1 and CDR2 (germline): SGHTA, FQGTGA. Trimming took off 6 bases at V and 2 bases at J, with 18 bases between the two ends. The CDR3, as DNA: TGTGCCAGCAGTCGCCCAACGGGAGCTATCACAGATACGCAGTATTTT. Translation: CASSRPTGAITDTQYF.

The chain has TRBV19 and TRBJ2-4; weak D call: TRBD1 (6 bases). The CDR3 is 16 amino acids. The germline CDR1 and CDR2 sequences are LNHDA and SQIVND (reference sequence). V lost 7 bases to trimming and J lost 0 bases, with 16 bases between them. CDR3: CASTPGHTLAKNIQYF. CDR3 DNA: TGTGCCAGTACCCCGGGACACACTCTAGCCAAAAACATTCAGTACTTC.

On this clonotype: This may arise from a read error, as a much more abundant clone is one base away. The V call is TRBV3-1, the J call TRBJ1-2, with D uncertain. This CDR3 is 12 amino acids long. In germline, CDR1 is LGHDT, CDR2 YNNKEL (reference sequence). The CDR3 DNA is TGTGCCAGCAGCCACAGAGTGGCTGGCTACGCCTTC. It encodes CASSHRVAGYAF.

This clonotype was recorded at least ten times. This chain links TRBV11-2 with TRBJ2-7; tentatively, D is TRBD1 (6 bases). The V gene lost 4 bases and the J gene lost 0 bases, with 13 bases spanning the gap. The CDR3 length is 15 residues. The germline CDR1 and CDR2 sequences are SGHAT and FQNNGV. The CDR3 is CASSSGHLSSYEQYF. The CDR3 coding sequence is TGTGCCAGCAGCTCGGGACACCTGAGCTCCTACGAGCAGTACTTC.

This clonotype occurred many times. The rearrangement joins TRBV5-1 to TRBJ2-2; possible D gene TRBD1, 5 bases. The CDR3 consists of 16 residues. The germline CDR1 and CDR2 sequences are SGHRS and YFSETQ. The germline V and J ends were trimmed by 1 base and 0 bases, with 10 bases remaining between them. The CDR3 sequence is CASSLMARANTGELFF. The CDR3 region has the DNA TGCGCCAGCAGCTTGATGGCCAGGGCGAACACCGGGGAGCTGTTTTTT.

This clonotype was observed at least ten times. This chain connects TRBV7-9 to TRBJ2-3, with TRBD1 identical over 9 bases. Trimming cost V 4 bases and J 3 bases; bases outside gene matches: 5. The CDR3 length is 15 residues. Germline CDR1 and CDR2: SEHNR and FQNEAQ (reference sequence). The CDR3 reads CASSSPDRGTDTQYF. CDR3 DNA: TGTGCCAGCAGCTCTCCGGACAGGGGAACAGATACGCAGTATTTT.

This clonotype was observed many times. The chain employs TRBV12-3 or TRBV12-4 and TRBJ2-7; D might be TRBD1 (6 bases). The V and J ends lost 7 bases and 6 bases respectively, with 16 bases between them. The CDR3 consists of 13 residues. CDR3 region: CASTTRTVGEQYF. In DNA form, the CDR3 reads TGTGCCAGCACCACCCGGACAGTTGGCGAGCAGTACTTC.